Following are 5 T cell receptor beta chains from one sample sequenced in a study of T cell changes during pregnancy in multiple sclerosis. Sequencing was performed with immunoSEQ multiplex PCR; in TCRdb, only in-frame clones are kept and a portion is missing. The sample carries about 61,000 clones, just under 90% recorded once. Sequencing was performed on peripheral blood, taken in the first trimester of pregnancy. The receptor source for this set is a female donor in good health, enrolled as a control in a pregnancy study.

This clone was observed once. V and J are TRBV9 and TRBJ2-3; 9 bases match TRBD2. CDR1 is SGDLS, CDR2 YYNGEE, per germline. This CDR3 region has 16 residues. The J segment lost 7 bases and the V segment lost 3 bases, leaving 12 bases of the junction unmatched. CDR3 protein: CASSALSGTSTNTQYF. CDR3 DNA: TGTGCCAGCAGCGCGCTATCCGGGACTAGCACTAATACGCAGTATTTT.

The V call is TRBV4-2, the J call TRBJ1-1; TRBD1 might be the D (5 bases). Germline CDR1 LGHNA, CDR2 YNFKEQ. Trimming left V 3 bases short and J 5 bases short, with 16 bases between. This CDR3 spans 15 amino acids. CDR3 bases: TGTGCCAGCAGCCACCCGGGGGAGAGGGGAACTGAAGCTTTCTTT. Protein sequence: CASSHPGERGTEAFF.

The rearrangement joins TRBV2 to TRBJ1-5; D perhaps matches TRBD1 (5 bases). The germline V and J ends were trimmed by 7 bases and 4 bases, with 17 bases remaining between them. Germline V lookup: CDR1 SNHLY, CDR2 FYNNEI. This CDR3 comprises 15 residues. The CDR3 reads CASTREGKGNQPQHF. The CDR3 DNA follows: TGTGCCAGCACCAGGGAGGGCAAGGGGAATCAGCCCCAGCATTTT.

V gene TRBV9 combines with J gene TRBJ2-5; 7 bases map to TRBD1. This CDR3 has 16 residues. Germline assignment: CDR1 SGDLS and CDR2 YYNGEE. V lost 5 bases to trimming and J lost 2 bases; unmatched junction nucleotides: 12. CDR3 nucleotides: TGTGCCAGCAGAATACTCGGGACAGCCAAGCAAGAGACCCAGTACTTC. Its protein product is CASRILGTAKQETQYF.

This clone was detected only once. This rearrangement joins TRBV15 to TRBJ1-1; D may be TRBD1 (6 bases). Trimming shortened V by 5 bases and J by 0 bases, and 13 bases separated the two germline ends. CDR1 and CDR2 from the germline V gene are LNHNV and YYDKDF (reference sequence). CDR3 length equals 15 residues. The DNA of the CDR3 is TGTGCCACCAGCGCCAGGACAGAGATGAACACTGAAGCTTTCTTT. This translates into CATSARTEMNTEAFF.